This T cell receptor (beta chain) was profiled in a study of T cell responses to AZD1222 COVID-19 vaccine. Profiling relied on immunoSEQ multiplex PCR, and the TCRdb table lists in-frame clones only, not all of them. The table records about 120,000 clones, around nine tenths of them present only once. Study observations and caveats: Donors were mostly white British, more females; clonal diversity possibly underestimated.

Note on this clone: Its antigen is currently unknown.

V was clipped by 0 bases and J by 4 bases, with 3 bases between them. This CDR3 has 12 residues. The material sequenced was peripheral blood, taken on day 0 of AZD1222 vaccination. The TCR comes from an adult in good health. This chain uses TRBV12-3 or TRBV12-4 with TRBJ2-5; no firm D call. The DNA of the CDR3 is TGTGCCAGCAGTTTAGCAGCAGAGACCCAGTACTTC. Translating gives CASSLAAETQYF.